This T cell receptor beta chain comes out of a study of T cell clones after liver transplantation (dated by TCRdb to 2018 to 2020). Study-level background: ITN030ST, the source of the samples, was a randomized trial that attempted immunosuppression withdrawal within 2 years of liver transplantation. Of the eight recipients, three were HCV-positive, while the remaining recipients had been transplanted for non-autoimmune, non-viral indications. Tolerance meant complete immunosuppression withdrawal for at least one year without liver enzymes rising beyond twice the upper limit of normal. Third party-reactive TCRbeta sequences from pre-transplant MLRs were also identified as an antigen-independent comparator for donor-reactive sequences. A cohort of 8 liver transplant recipients was studied, of whom 3 were classified as tolerant and 5 as non-tolerant. Blood samples were collected pre-transplant, pre-randomization before withdrawal, and post-randomization after either complete withdrawal or failed withdrawal. Donor-reactive T cell clones were identified by TCRbeta sequencing after a pre-transplant mixed lymphocyte reaction and then tracked in post-transplant blood. No induction therapy was given to the subjects, and standard immunosuppression was administered until randomization at 12-24 months post-transplant.

Thawed unstimulated PBMCs were stained for CD3, CD4 and CD8 and FACS-sorted into CD3+CD4+ and CD3+CD8+ populations. All 8 studied subjects were randomized to withdrawal of immunosuppression. The Qiagen DNeasy Blood and Tissue Kit was used to isolate genomic DNA. The V and J ends are trimmed by 1 base and 9 bases, leaving 14 bases between them. The CDR3 covers 14 residues, taking in both the cysteine and the phenylalanine. Kept here is only the CDR3 DNA, which spans 42 bases and is read in frame from base 1. CDR1 and CDR2, per the germline V gene, are SGHTA and FQGNSA. For this clone: Its antigen has not been determined. Base qualities were left out, and no much larger clone turns up one base away.

Results and caveats for the whole study, not just this receptor: After accounting for repertoire turnover, donor-reactive detection was significantly reduced in 7 of 8 subjects for CD4 and 8 of 8 for CD8. Because of small, heterogeneous patient numbers and non-standardized post-transplant time points, the conclusions were only preliminary. Without allograft tissue specimens, donor-reactive T cells may have migrated into the graft rather than being deleted. A significant post-transplant decrease in circulating donor-reactive CD4 TCRbeta sequences was observed in 5 of 8 subjects, irrespective of tolerance or HCV status. In a couple of subjects, low numbers of available donor cells limited the measurable donor-reactive repertoire. Donor-reactive sequences declined more than third party-reactive ones, suggesting partial antigen-specific deletion unrelated to withdrawal success.

High-throughput TCRbeta CDR3 sequencing of frozen genomic DNA was performed by immunoSEQ, including PCR amplification, mapping, bias correction and internal controls. As for how the authors treated the data: Productive rearrangements were retained, and unique TCRbeta sequences were defined by the CDR3 nucleotide sequence together with the V and J gene. For classification of a sequence as donor-reactive, at least 5-fold expansion in CFSE-low cells relative to unstimulated pre-transplant cells and a frequency of at least 0.01% were required. Minimum frequency thresholds were set for each subject based on the unstimulated sample with the lowest template count, ensuring at least 90% detection power. Jensen-Shannon divergence between the top 1000 TCRbeta sequences post- versus pre-transplant served as the measure of repertoire turnover. Two-sided Fisher's exact tests were used to test for changes in how often donor-reactive sequences were detected. The table was pulled from immuneACCESS by TCRdb, which kept in-frame rearrangements only. Such tables lose some clones; where checked, under half of the loss comes from unresolved V genes, and the rest has no known cause. Clone size and the V and J calls come from that table; the DNA yielded D and trimming. The sample contains around 120,000 clones, approximately 90% of them found a single time. The ten largest account for roughly 0.83% of the sample.

The sequenced sample was CD4+ T cells from blood, obtained 12 months after liver transplant. The chain is assembled from TRBV7-2 and TRBJ2-3, with TRBD2 as a weak D call on 6 bases. This TCR was sampled from a human patient who received a liver transplant. Where a transplant has occurred, the graft donor may have supplied some of the T cells. The nucleotide sequence reads as follows: TGTGCCAGCAGCTTAGTGGCGGAGGGAGGCACGCAGTATTTT. It translates to CASSLVAEGGTQYF.